This T cell receptor beta chain was observed in a study of cytomegalovirus exposure and HLA in healthy donors. Whole-study results and caveats: Rare TCR sequences predominated, though certain public TCRs were found in many donors. The classifier reportedly diagnosed cytomegalovirus status with high sensitivity and specificity.

Clones were read by immunoSEQ multiplex PCR, and TCRdb kept only the in-frame ones, dropping some. Found here are over 35,000 clones, 85% to 95% of them singletons; the top ten hold 3.3%. This CDR3 has 15 amino acids. The germline V gene encodes CDR1 MGHRA and CDR2 YSYEKL. Trimming took off 4 bases at V and 0 bases at J, with 10 bases between the two ends. In the case of this clone: Its antigen is unidentified.

The TCR comes from a man between 18 and 29 years old in good health and CMV-seronegative. Material: PBMCs. The chain recombines TRBV4-1 with TRBJ2-1, with TRBD1 as a possible D gene (6 bases). CDR3 in amino acids: CASSPEDSSYNEQFF. CDR3 DNA sequence: TGCGCCAGCAGCCCTGAGGACAGCTCCTACAATGAGCAGTTCTTC.